These 4 T cell receptor beta chains came from one sample sequenced in a study of blood T cells in healthy people across ages. For the second PCR, which ran for roughly 6 to 12 cycles, a sample-barcoded 5' primer and a J-beta primer mix were used. Each CDR3 protein is one row after TCRdb ran MiXCR on the 5' RACE reads. Found here are about 1.4 million distinct CDR3 sequences, approximately 63% of them singletons; the top ten hold approximately 7%. Sequencing used blood. Receptor source: a man younger than 30 in good health.

This clonotype has only a few counts. The chain combines TRBV7-7 with TRBJ2-3, with 11 bases that match TRBD1. The V gene's germline CDR1 is SSHAT and CDR2 FNYEAQ (reference sequence). V was clipped by 4 bases and J by 6 bases; unmatched bases: 6. There are 15 residues in the CDR3. CDR3 region: CASSSGTGGSDTQYF. The CDR3 bases are TGTGCCAGCAGCTCCGGGACAGGGGGGTCGGATACGCAGTATTTT.

This clonotype was observed a few times. The rearrangement uses TRBV3-1 and TRBJ2-1; D ambiguous. Germline CDR1 is LGHDT and CDR2 is YNNKEL (reference sequence). The CDR3 runs to 15 residues. The V and J ends lost 0 bases and 5 bases respectively, with 11 bases between them. The CDR3 reads CASSQDISPHNEQFF. CDR3 DNA: TGTGCCAGCAGCCAAGACATTAGCCCCCACAATGAGCAGTTCTTC.

This chain joins TRBV20-1 and TRBJ2-7, with TRBD1 identical over 11 bases. Germline V gene data show CDR1 as DFQATT and CDR2 as SNEGSKA (reference sequence). The CDR3 consists of 15 residues. Unmatched junction bases numbered 5, after V lost 0 bases and J lost 4 bases. The CDR3 nucleotides read TGCAGTGCTAGAGACGCCGGGACAGGGGGGTACGAGCAGTACTTC. Protein: CSARDAGTGGYEQYF.

To note about this clonotype: One junction end disagrees with the germline gene, perhaps due to a read error. In DNA, the CDR3 is TGTGCCAGCAGTTTAGTGGGAAACCCTCCCACTGAAGCTTTTTTT. It codes for CASSLVGNPPTEAFF. This chain links TRBV27 with TRBJ1-1, with D unclear. Per germline, CDR1 MNHEY and CDR2 SMNVEV (reference sequence). This CDR3 comprises 15 residues.